This is a list of T cell receptor beta chains from one sample in a study of blood T cell repertoires in COVID-19. Profiling relied on immunoSEQ multiplex PCR, and the TCRdb table lists in-frame clones only, not all of them. The profile shows approximately 150,000 clones, approximately 73% of them singletons. Sequenced material: peripheral blood. The receptors here all came from a man between 60 and 75 years old with acute or convalescent COVID-19. Each CDR3 is given with its conserved first and last residue. The order of the fields is V gene, clone size, D gene, J gene, CDR3 DNA, CDR3 protein. A D gene is named only where the DNA matches it firmly. Part of the rows lack a size; the others show once, few, many or a class for expanded clones.

>TRBV21-1|-|-|TRBJ2-7
TGTGCCAGCAGCCCTCTTACGGGCAGGGGGTGCGACGAGCAGTACTTC
CASSPLTGRGCDEQYF
>TRBV7-2|-|TRBD1|TRBJ1-2
TGTGCCAGCAGCTTTTGGAGGGGGCTGAACTATGGCTACACCTTC
CASSFWRGLNYGYTF
>TRBV18|-|-|TRBJ1-5
TGTGCCAGCTCTGGGGAGGGTCTTCAGCCCCAGCATTTT
CASSGEGLQPQHF
>TRBV5-7|-|-|TRBJ1-6
TGTGCCAGCAGCTCTCATGGCCGAAATTCACCCCTCCACTTT
CASSSHGRNSPLHF
>TRBV6-6|few|TRBD2|TRBJ2-1
TGTGCCAGCAGTTACCCAGCGGGAGGTGGGTTCTTC
CASSYPAGGGFF
>TRBV6-1|-|-|TRBJ2-2
TGTGCCAGCAGTGAAGCGCTTTTCGGGACAACTCGCACCGGGGAGCTGTTTTTT
CASSEALFGTTRTGELFF
>TRBV14|-|-|TRBJ2-7
TGTGCCAGCAGCCATGGAGCGGCCCAGTCCTACGAGCAGTACTTC
CASSHGAAQSYEQYF
>TRBV19|few|TRBD2|TRBJ2-2
TGTGCCAGTAGTACCTGGGGACTAGCGGGGCCGAACACCGGGGAGCTGTTTTTT
CASSTWGLAGPNTGELFF
>TRBV25-1|once|-|TRBJ2-3
TGTGCCAGCAGCCCCTCAGATACGCAGTATTTT
CASSPSDTQYF
>TRBV11-2|-|TRBD1|TRBJ2-3
TGTGCCAGCAGCTTAGATGATGGGACAGGGTTCACAGATACGCAGTATTTT
CASSLDDGTGFTDTQYF
>TRBV28|-|TRBD1|TRBJ1-1
TGTGCCAGCAGTTTTTTTTCAGGGGGCATCGCTGAAGCTTTCTTT
CASSFFSGGIAEAFF
>TRBV7-9|few|TRBD1|TRBJ1-3
TGTGCCAGCAGGGAACAGGGGGCTGAGAGCTCTGGAAACACCATATATTTT
CASREQGAESSGNTIYF
>TRBV10-1|-|-|TRBJ2-1
TGCGCCAGCAGTGCCAGGGGGGTGATTTACAATGAGCAGTTCTTC
CASSARGVIYNEQFF